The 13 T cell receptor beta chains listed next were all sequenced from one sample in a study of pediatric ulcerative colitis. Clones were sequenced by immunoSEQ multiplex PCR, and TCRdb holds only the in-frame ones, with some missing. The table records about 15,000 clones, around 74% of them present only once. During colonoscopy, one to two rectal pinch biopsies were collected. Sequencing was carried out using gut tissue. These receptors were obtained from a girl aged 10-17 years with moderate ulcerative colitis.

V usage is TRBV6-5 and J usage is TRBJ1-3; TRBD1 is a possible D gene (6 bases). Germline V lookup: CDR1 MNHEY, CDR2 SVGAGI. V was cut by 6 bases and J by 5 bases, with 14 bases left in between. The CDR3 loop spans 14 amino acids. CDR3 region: CASSPGDTRNTIYF. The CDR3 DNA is TGTGCCAGCAGCCCCGGGGACACTAGAAACACCATATATTTT.

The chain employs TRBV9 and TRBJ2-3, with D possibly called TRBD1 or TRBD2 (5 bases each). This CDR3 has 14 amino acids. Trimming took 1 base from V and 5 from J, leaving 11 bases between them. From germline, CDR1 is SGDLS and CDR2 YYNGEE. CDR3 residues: CASSVWGSGDTQYF. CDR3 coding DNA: TGTGCCAGCAGCGTATGGGGGAGCGGAGATACGCAGTATTTT.

The CDR3 reads CATKTTGGLGYTF. In DNA, the CDR3 is TGTGCCACCAAAACGACAGGGGGACTTGGCTACACCTTC. The chain is built from TRBV6-1 and TRBJ1-2; 9 bases line up with TRBD1. There are 13 residues in the CDR3. The germline V gene encodes CDR1 MNHNS and CDR2 SASEGT. V was pared by 10 bases and J by 7 bases, with 10 bases of the junction left unmatched.

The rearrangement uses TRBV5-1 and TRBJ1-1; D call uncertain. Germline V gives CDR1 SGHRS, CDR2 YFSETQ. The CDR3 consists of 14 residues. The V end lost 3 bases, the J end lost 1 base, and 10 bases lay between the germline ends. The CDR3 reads CASSSLDQNTEAFF. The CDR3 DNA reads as TGCGCCAGCAGCTCCCTAGACCAGAACACTGAAGCTTTCTTT.

In DNA form, the CDR3 reads TGTGCCAGCAGGAGGCAGGGGAGCGGCTACACCTTC. Translation gives CASRRQGSGYTF. The chain carries TRBV2 and TRBJ1-2, with a tentative D call TRBD1 (6 bases). Per the germline V gene, CDR1 is SNHLY and CDR2 is FYNNEI. Trimming removed 6 bases from V and 8 bases from J, with 13 bases in between. CDR3 length: 12 residues.

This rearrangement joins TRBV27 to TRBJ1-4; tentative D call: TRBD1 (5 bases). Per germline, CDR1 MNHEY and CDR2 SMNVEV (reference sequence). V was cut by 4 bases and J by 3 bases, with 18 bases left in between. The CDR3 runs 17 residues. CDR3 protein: CASSSKTPPGANEKLFF. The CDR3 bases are TGTGCCAGCAGTTCGAAAACCCCCCCGGGGGCTAATGAAAAACTGTTTTTT.

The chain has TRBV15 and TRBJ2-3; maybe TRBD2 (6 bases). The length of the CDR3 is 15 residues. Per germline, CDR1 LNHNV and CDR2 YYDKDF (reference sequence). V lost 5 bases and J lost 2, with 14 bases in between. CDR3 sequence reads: CATSPRMGLTDTQYF. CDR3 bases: TGTGCCACCAGCCCACGAATGGGACTCACAGATACGCAGTATTTT.

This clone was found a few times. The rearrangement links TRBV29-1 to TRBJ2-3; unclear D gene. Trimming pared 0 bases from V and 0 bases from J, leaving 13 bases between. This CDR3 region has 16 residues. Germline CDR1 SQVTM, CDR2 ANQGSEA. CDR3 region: CSVEDRLTFSTDTQYF. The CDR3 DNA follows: TGCAGCGTTGAAGATCGGCTAACCTTTAGCACAGATACGCAGTATTTT.

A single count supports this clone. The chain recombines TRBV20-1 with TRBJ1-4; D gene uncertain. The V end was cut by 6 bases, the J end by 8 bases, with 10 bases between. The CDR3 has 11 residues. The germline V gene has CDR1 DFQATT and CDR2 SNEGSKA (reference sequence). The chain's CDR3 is CSASQGEKLFF. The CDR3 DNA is TGCAGTGCCTCCCAAGGGGAAAAACTGTTTTTT.

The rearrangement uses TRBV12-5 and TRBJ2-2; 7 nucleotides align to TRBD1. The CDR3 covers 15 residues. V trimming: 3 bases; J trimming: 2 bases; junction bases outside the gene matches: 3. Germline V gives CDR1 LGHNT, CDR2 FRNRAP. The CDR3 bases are TGTGCTAGTGGTTTAAGACAGGGAAACACCGGGGAGCTGTTTTTT. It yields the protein CASGLRQGNTGELFF. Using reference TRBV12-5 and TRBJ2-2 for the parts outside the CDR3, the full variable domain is DARVTQTPRHKVTEMGQEVTMRCQPILGHNTVFWYRQTMMQGLELLAYFRNRAPLDDSGMPKDRFSAEMPDATLATLKIQPSEPRDSAVYFCASGLRQGNTGELFFGEGSRLTVL.

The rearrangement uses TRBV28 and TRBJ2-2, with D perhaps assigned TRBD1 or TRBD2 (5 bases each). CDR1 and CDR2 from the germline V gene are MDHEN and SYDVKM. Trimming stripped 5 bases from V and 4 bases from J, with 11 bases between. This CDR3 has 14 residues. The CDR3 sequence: CASSEGFGTGELFF. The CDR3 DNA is TGTGCCAGCAGTGAGGGGTTTGGCACCGGGGAGCTGTTTTTT.

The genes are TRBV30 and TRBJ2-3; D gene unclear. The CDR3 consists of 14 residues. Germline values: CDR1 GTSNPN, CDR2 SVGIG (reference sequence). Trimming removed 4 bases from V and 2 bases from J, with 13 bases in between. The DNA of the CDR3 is TGTGCCTGGACCCCAGCGTACATCACAGATACGCAGTATTTT. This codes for CAWTPAYITDTQYF.

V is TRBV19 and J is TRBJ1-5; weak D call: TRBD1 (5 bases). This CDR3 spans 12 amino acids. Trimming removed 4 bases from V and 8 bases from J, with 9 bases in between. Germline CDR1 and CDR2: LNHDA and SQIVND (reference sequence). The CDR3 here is CASSRGFEPQHF. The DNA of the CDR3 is TGTGCCAGTAGTAGGGGGTTTGAGCCCCAGCATTTT.